One sample yielded the 14 T cell receptor beta chains listed below, sequenced in a study of shared clonotypes between healthy human individuals. Assay used: immunoSEQ multiplex PCR; TCRdb lists only in-frame clones, some missing. The table includes approximately 710,000 clones, roughly 87% detected once. Sequencing was carried out using memory CD8+ T cells from PBMCs. The subset: CD45RO+ cells pooled with CCR7-negative TemRA cells. These receptors were obtained from a man between 18 and 29 years old in good health. Some clones in this sample may be carry-over from other donors' samples.

This chain joins TRBV7-2 and TRBJ2-7; possible D gene TRBD1, 5 bases. The CDR3 is 16 residues long. The germline gives CDR1 SGHTA, CDR2 FQGNSA. Trimming left V 6 bases short and J 3 bases short, with 21 bases between. This chain's CDR3 is CASSHPTDTSNYEQYF. CDR3 bases: TGTGCCAGCAGTCACCCGACGGACACATCAAACTACGAGCAGTACTTC.

The chain joins TRBV5-1 to TRBJ2-7; D possibly corresponds to TRBD1 (5 bases). With 0 bases removed from V and 3 bases from J, the gap between germline ends came to 13 bases. Looked up from germline, CDR1 is SGHRS and CDR2 is YFSETQ. There are 15 residues in the CDR3. DNA of the CDR3: TGCGCCAGCAGCTTGGAATCAGGGAACTTCTACGAGCAGTACTTC. Amino acids: CASSLESGNFYEQYF.

This chain uses TRBV4-1 with TRBJ2-2; 9 nucleotides agree with TRBD1. The CDR3 sequence is 15 residues long. Germline-derived CDR1 and CDR2 are MGHRA and YSYEKL. V trimming: 3 bases; J trimming: 4 bases; junction bases outside the gene matches: 3. CDR3 bases: TGCGCCAGCAGCCAGGGGGACAGGGTCACCGGGGAGCTGTTTTTT. Its protein is CASSQGDRVTGELFF.

The chain recombines TRBV28 with TRBJ2-7; the D gene is possibly TRBD1 (6 bases). This CDR3 has 12 amino acids. V was shortened by 5 bases and J by 7 bases, with 12 bases between the two germline ends. From germline, CDR1 is MDHEN and CDR2 SYDVKM. The chain's CDR3 is CASSPHREEQYF. The CDR3 DNA is TGTGCCAGCAGTCCTCACAGGGAAGAGCAGTACTTC.

This clone appeared a single time. The V gene is TRBV15, the J gene TRBJ2-7, with 8 bases identical to TRBD2. The CDR3 is 14 amino acids. V shed 5 bases, J shed 1 base, and the junction held 4 bases outside the gene matches. Germline CDR1 reads LNHNV; CDR2 reads YYDKDF (reference sequence). The CDR3 region has the DNA TGTGCCACCAGCGAACTAGCGGCTTCCTACGAGCAGTACTTC. Amino acids: CATSELAASYEQYF.

The chain uses TRBV18 and TRBJ1-3, with no clear D. In germline, CDR1 is KGHSH, CDR2 LQKENI. Between the trimmed V and J ends, which lost 0 bases and 0 bases, there was a span of 12 bases. This CDR3 has 17 amino acids. CDR3 nucleotide sequence: TGTGCCAGCTCACCACCGGTTCGAAAGAGCTCTGGAAACACCATATATTTT. Its translation: CASSPPVRKSSGNTIYF.

The chain joins TRBV30 to TRBJ1-1; weak D call: TRBD1 (5 bases). V was pared by 6 bases and J by 4 bases, with 9 bases between. Germline CDR1 is GTSNPN and CDR2 is SVGIG (reference sequence). The CDR3 is 11 residues long. CDR3 nucleotide sequence: TGTGCCTGTGGGGGTGGCACTGAAGCTTTCTTT. Translated, it gives CACGGGTEAFF.

The CDR3 DNA reads TGTGCCAGCAGTGGAGGACAGGGAAATTCTAACTATGGCTACACCTTC. Residues: CASSGGQGNSNYGYTF. The rearrangement uses TRBV25-1 and TRBJ1-2; TRBD1 matches 8 bases. There are 16 residues in the CDR3. V shed 4 bases, J shed 0 bases, and the junction held 7 bases outside the gene matches. Germline V gives CDR1 MGHDK, CDR2 SYGVNS.

V and J are TRBV27 and TRBJ1-1; 10 bases agree with TRBD1. This CDR3 contains 15 residues. The germline V gene encodes CDR1 MNHEY and CDR2 SMNVEV (reference sequence). J was trimmed by 4 bases and V by 3 bases; bases with no gene match: 5. The CDR3: CASSLGTGDITEAFF. As DNA, the CDR3 is TGTGCCAGCAGTTTGGGGACAGGGGATATCACTGAAGCTTTCTTT.

The V gene is TRBV7-9, the J gene TRBJ2-7; 7 bases line up with TRBD2. The CDR3 contains 16 residues. Unmatched junction bases numbered 14, after V lost 5 bases and J lost 4 bases. Germline V gives CDR1 SEHNR, CDR2 FQNEAQ (reference sequence). The CDR3 DNA sequence: TGTGCCAGCAGCCCCGGGGGGTACTATAGCTCATACGAGCAGTACTTC. Translated: CASSPGGYYSSYEQYF.

This rearrangement joins TRBV6-1 to TRBJ1-5; 7 nucleotides line up with TRBD1. V was pared by 7 bases and J by 7 bases, with 10 bases of the junction left unmatched. CDR1 MNHNS and CDR2 SASEGT come from the germline V gene. CDR3 length: 14 amino acids. The CDR3 protein is CASTQGGVRQPQHF. CDR3 sequence (DNA): TGTGCCAGCACCCAGGGGGGGGTGAGACAGCCCCAGCATTTT.

The chain has TRBV27 and TRBJ1-1, with D hard to call. Germline V gene sequence: CDR1 MNHEY, CDR2 SMNVEV (reference sequence). Trimming stripped 3 bases from V and 4 bases from J, with 9 bases between. There are 13 residues in the CDR3. The CDR3 sequence is CASSLIRGTEAFF. As DNA, the CDR3 is TGTGCCAGCAGTTTGATTCGGGGCACTGAAGCTTTCTTT.

This clone was counted once. Since a much larger clone is just one base distant, this may be a read error. The chain couples TRBV11-2 to TRBJ2-1; D gene unclear. V was shortened by 6 bases and J by 6 bases, with 3 bases between the two germline ends. The CDR3 covers 10 residues. In germline, CDR1 is SGHAT, CDR2 FQNNGV. CDR3 nucleotides: TGTGCCAGCAGGGGCAATGAGCAGTTCTTC. The encoded protein is CASRGNEQFF.

The gene calls are TRBV9 and TRBJ2-2; tentatively, D is TRBD1 (6 bases). Per the germline V gene, CDR1 is SGDLS and CDR2 is YYNGEE. The CDR3 is made up of 17 amino acids. V was trimmed by 0 bases and J by 4 bases, leaving 16 bases between them. The CDR3 region has the DNA TGTGCCAGCAGCGTAGTGGGGGCCGCCGAAGGCACCGGGGAGCTGTTTTTT. Amino acids: CASSVVGAAEGTGELFF.